This T cell receptor beta chain was observed in a study of cytomegalovirus exposure and HLA in healthy donors. 60 Vbeta and 13 Jbeta primers were used in PCR. Profiling relied on immunoSEQ multiplex PCR, and the TCRdb table lists in-frame clones only, not all of them. The table has 150,000 to 200,000 clones, around 77% seen once; the top ten hold approximately 1.5%. Trimming cost V 5 bases and J 5 bases; bases outside gene matches: 8. The germline V gene has CDR1 SNHLY and CDR2 FYNNEI. The CDR3 extends over 14 amino acids. Sample: PBMCs. This clonotype was sampled from a man aged 35-49 years in good health and CMV-seronegative. The chain recombines TRBV2 with TRBJ2-5; 7 bases agree with TRBD2. The CDR3 nucleotides read TGTGCCAGCAGTATCACGGGAGCGGGGGAGACCCAGTACTTC. Its protein product is CASSITGAGETQYF. The full variable domain, with the rest looked up from reference TRBV2 and TRBJ2-5, is EPEVTQTPSHQVTQMGQEVILRCVPISNHLYFYWYRQILGQKVEFLVSFYNNEISEKSEIFDDQFSVERPDGSNFTLKIRSTKLEDSAMYFCASSITGAGETQYFGPGTRLLVL.